This entry describes one T cell receptor (beta chain). Its antigen is undetermined. In TCRdb, the reads were re-called with MiXCR into one record per CDR3 protein. The top ten hold 48% of the sample, which has some 560,000 distinct CDR3 sequences, over 35% seen once. This specimen belongs to a study of T cell repertoires in cytomegalovirus infection. The trim removed 4 bases at V and 6 bases at J, leaving 9 bases unmatched. The CDR3 is 14 amino acids. In germline, CDR1 is LGHDT, CDR2 YNNKEL (reference sequence). The TCR was taken from a human donor in good health (CMV status not recorded). Some clones in this sample may be carry-over from other donors' samples. Sequencing was performed on cultured PBMCs, taken from culture after CMV antigen stimulation. This chain uses TRBV3-1 with TRBJ2-7, with 7 bases that match TRBD2. DNA for the CDR3: TGTGCCAGCAGCCTTTGGGAGGGGCGAGGCGAGCAGTACTTC. Amino acids: CASSLWEGRGEQYF.